The rows below give T cell receptor beta chains drawn from one sample of a study of T cell responses to AZD1222 COVID-19 vaccine. Produced via immunoSEQ multiplex PCR; TCRdb's table is partial and in-frame only. The data show roughly 140,000 clones, approximately 90% seen once. The starting material was peripheral blood, obtained on day 0 of MenACWY control vaccination. These TCRs come from an adult in good health. Each CDR3 is given without its conserved first and last residue. D genes are given only for firm matches.

>11|TRBV29-1|.
SVATDRQGGYT
>12|TRBV7-2|.
ASSLRDNGGGYT
>12|TRBV7-7|.
ASPASRSNQPQH
>13|TRBV9|.
ASSVKWTPDYEQY
>10|TRBV20-1|.
SASRGGLEQY
>11|TRBV29-1|.
SAAGASDQPQH
>13|TRBV3-1/TRBV3-2|TRBD1
ASSPLGQGDSPLH
>12|TRBV13|TRBD1
ASTDRGSGNTIY
>12|TRBV5-1|TRBD1
ASSLGTGNQPQH
>11|TRBV18|.
ASSPGDGQPQH
>10|TRBV14|.
ASSQVGGEQY
>15|TRBV28|.
ASSLLGAARGDQPQH
>11|TRBV27|.
ASSLDYLETQY
>13|TRBV5-1|TRBD1
ASRTGQGGYNEQF
>15|TRBV11-3|TRBD1
ASSSRYGQGINYGYT
>12|TRBV10-3|.
AISDRGTDQPQH
>14|TRBV14|.
ASSQDMGLMNTEAF
>9|TRBV2|.
ASTGEETQY
>13|TRBV11-1|.
ASSLGTASNQPQH
>12|TRBV30|.
AWNLLPEGEKLF
>12|TRBV6-5|.
ASSYSRGDTEAF
>11|TRBV7-2|.
ASSLDRLYGYT
>13|TRBV2|.
ASSGRAGGTDTQY
>15|TRBV7-9|TRBD1
ASSLRTGEDPTGEQY
>11|TRBV5-1|.
ASSFGRDVGYT
>14|TRBV30|.
AWSVPGTRSNYGYT
>12|TRBV5-1|.
ASSLAGSSYEQY
>12|TRBV7-9|.
ASSFAGGKEKLF
>10|TRBV7-2|.
ASSLLNTEAF
>12|TRBV5-1|.
ASSQGLSYTEAF
>12|TRBV6-1|TRBD1
ASSDRGWNTEAF
>12|TRBV5-1|.
ASSEGSRNSPLH
>13|TRBV6-5|.
ASSYGTASYNEQF
>12|TRBV6-5|.
ASSYSWGQETQY
>14|TRBV24-1|.
ATSIGGGGSYNEQF
>11|TRBV9|TRBD1
ASSVFTRGMQF
>14|TRBV27|.
ASNNRLASSYNEQF
>13|TRBV30|TRBD2
AWTTPGGVSYEQY
>11|TRBV5-1|.
ASSLARFNEQF
>13|TRBV4-2|TRBD1
ASSQASRGVEKLF
>11|TRBV19|.
ASSTTTGYGYT
>12|TRBV21-1|.
ASSRLTGEYGYT
>10|TRBV29-1|.
SATQGAYGYT
>10|TRBV29-1|.
SVQADTGELF
>12|TRBV14|.
ASSLKDSSAAQY
>13|TRBV7-9|.
ASSLVGVGPYEQY
>11|TRBV11-2|.
ASSPQRTGEAF
>15|TRBV12-5|.
ASGLGRGGASNYGYT
>11|TRBV5-1|.
ASSLDSTGELF
>11|TRBV5-1|.
ASSPWASYEQY
>14|TRBV19|TRBD1
ATTLTRDRGLYGYT
>13|TRBV15|.
ATSRGAKGRQPQH
>15|TRBV24-1|.
ATSDLGLSSDTGELF
>16|TRBV19|TRBD1
ASSFRTGGSFGVTEAF
>9|TRBV20-1|TRBD1
SASRQGPLH
>10|TRBV12-3/TRBV12-4|.
ASSDAPGAQY
>13|TRBV5-1|.
ASSLGGSGNQPQH
>13|TRBV4-2|.
ASSQETHNGSPLH
>13|TRBV6-1|.
ASSEIVSANQPQH